Shown below are 13 T cell receptor beta chains from a single sample sequenced in a study of T cells in narcolepsy. TCRdb's table, derived via immunoSEQ multiplex PCR, lists solely in-frame clones and lacks some. The data show over 30,000 clones, approximately 85% seen once. Input material: CD45RA- memory CD4+ T cells from PBMCs. All receptors come from a human donor with narcolepsy.

The J gene is TRBJ1-2, the V gene TRBV6-5; TRBD1 aligns across 9 bases. CDR3 length: 14 residues. Germline CDR1 and CDR2: MNHEY and SVGAGI. V lost 2 bases to trimming and J lost 4 bases; unmatched junction nucleotides: 2. The CDR3 sequence is CASSYGTGIYGYTF. The CDR3 DNA is TGTGCCAGCAGTTACGGGACAGGGATCTATGGCTACACCTTC.

V gene TRBV14 combines with J gene TRBJ2-5; D not resolved. CDR3 size: 11 residues. In germline, CDR1 is SGHDN, CDR2 FVKESK. Trimming cost V 5 bases and J 3 bases, with 4 bases left between them. The CDR3, as DNA: TGTGCCAGCAGCGTTAAAGAGACCCAGTACTTC. This gives the protein CASSVKETQYF.

This clone has just one count. The V and J genes are TRBV11-3 and TRBJ2-1; tentatively, D is TRBD1 (5 bases). V lost 5 bases, J lost 8 bases, and 10 bases lay in between. The CDR3 contains 12 residues. Per germline, CDR1 SGHNT and CDR2 YENEEA. CDR3 residues: CASSRRGYEQFF. For the CDR3, the DNA is TGTGCCAGCAGCCGAAGGGGTTATGAGCAGTTCTTC.

This chain joins TRBV19 and TRBJ1-4; no firm D call. The germline gives CDR1 LNHDA, CDR2 SQIVND (reference sequence). V lost 11 bases and J lost 8, with 21 bases in between. CDR3 length: 14 amino acids. In DNA, the CDR3 is TGTGCCTGGAGTCTCCCGGAAGCCGTCGAAAAACTGTTTTTT. Residues: CAWSLPEAVEKLFF.

The chain combines TRBV5-4 with TRBJ1-2; tentatively, D is TRBD1 (5 bases). This CDR3 is built from 15 residues. The germline gives CDR1 SGHNT, CDR2 YYREEE (reference sequence). The V and J ends lost 4 bases and 8 bases respectively, with 21 bases between them. The CDR3 protein is CASSMEGRSSWGYTF. The CDR3 DNA sequence: TGTGCCAGCAGCATGGAGGGACGGAGTTCGTGGGGCTACACCTTC.

The rearrangement joins TRBV2 to TRBJ2-5; 7 bases align to TRBD1. The CDR3 is made up of 15 amino acids. Looked up from germline, CDR1 is SNHLY and CDR2 is FYNNEI. The V and J ends lost 5 bases and 1 base, in that order; junction bases with no gene match: 7. The CDR3 sequence: CASSLDRSRQETQYF. CDR3 bases: TGTGCCAGCAGTCTGGACAGGTCCCGCCAAGAGACCCAGTACTTC.

This rearrangement joins TRBV18 to TRBJ1-4, with D perhaps matching TRBD1 (6 bases). The CDR3 has 16 residues. Germline V gives CDR1 KGHSH, CDR2 LQKENI. The V end lost 1 base, the J end lost 3 bases, and 12 bases lay between the germline ends. The CDR3: CASSPHRQAPNEKLFF. The CDR3 nucleotides are TGTGCCAGCTCACCACACAGACAGGCGCCTAATGAAAAACTGTTTTTT.

In this sample, this clone turned up once. The J gene is TRBJ1-1, the V gene TRBV7-9; D is possibly TRBD1 (6 bases). The germline V gene has CDR1 SEHNR and CDR2 FQNEAQ (reference sequence). The CDR3 contains 15 residues. Deletions cut 5 bases from V and 0 bases from J, with 13 bases between. CDR3 DNA: TGTGCCAGCAGCCAGGACAGCTTTATGAACACTGAAGCTTTCTTT. Protein product: CASSQDSFMNTEAFF.

The chain employs TRBV9 and TRBJ2-3; 8 positions agree with TRBD2. V lost 3 bases to trimming and J lost 5 bases; unmatched junction nucleotides: 5. The CDR3 runs to 14 residues. Germline V gene lookup returns CDR1 SGDLS and CDR2 YYNGEE. In DNA, the CDR3 is TGTGCCAGCAGCGCTAGCGGGCAGGAAGATACGCAGTATTTT. Protein: CASSASGQEDTQYF.

The rearrangement joins TRBV19 to TRBJ1-2; D gene uncertain. The CDR3 length is 15 residues. Germline assignment: CDR1 LNHDA and CDR2 SQIVND (reference sequence). V was clipped by 6 bases and J by 5 bases, with 19 bases between them. The CDR3 here is CASRFGGTPAYGYTF. CDR3 in DNA: TGTGCCAGTAGATTCGGTGGCACCCCAGCGTATGGCTACACCTTC.

V usage is TRBV9 and J usage is TRBJ2-1; D possibly corresponds to TRBD1 (6 bases). This CDR3 has 15 amino acids. Germline CDR1 and CDR2: SGDLS and YYNGEE. V lost 0 bases, J lost 5 bases, and 12 bases lay in between. CDR3 region: CASSVGGGLNNEQFF. In nucleotides, the CDR3 is TGTGCCAGCAGCGTAGGAGGGGGTCTTAACAATGAGCAGTTCTTC.

J is TRBJ2-3 and V is TRBV7-2, with 9 bases identical to TRBD2. J gave up 2 bases and V 1 base, and 7 bases lay outside the gene matches. The CDR3 totals 17 residues. The germline V gene encodes CDR1 SGHTA and CDR2 FQGNSA. The CDR3 here is CASSLGKLAGPTDTQYF. CDR3 sequence (DNA): TGTGCCAGCAGCTTAGGGAAGCTAGCGGGGCCCACAGATACGCAGTATTTT.

This chain connects TRBV9 to TRBJ1-1, with D unresolved. The germline CDR1 and CDR2 sequences are SGDLS and YYNGEE. The CDR3 spans 14 residues. V shed 0 bases and J shed 4 bases, with 10 bases lying between them. CDR3 bases: TGTGCCAGCAGCGTAGCCCAACAGTTCACTGAAGCTTTCTTT. It codes for CASSVAQQFTEAFF.